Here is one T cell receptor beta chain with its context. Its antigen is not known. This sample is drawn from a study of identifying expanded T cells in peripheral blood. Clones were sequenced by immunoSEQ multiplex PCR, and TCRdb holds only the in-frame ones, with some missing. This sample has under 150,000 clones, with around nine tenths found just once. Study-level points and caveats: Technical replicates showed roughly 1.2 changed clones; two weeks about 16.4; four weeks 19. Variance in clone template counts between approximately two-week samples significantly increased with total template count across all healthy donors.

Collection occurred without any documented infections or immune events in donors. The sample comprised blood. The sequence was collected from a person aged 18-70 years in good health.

The CDR3 nucleotides read TGTGCCAGCAGCCACCGGGACAGTTACTACGAGCAGTACTTC. This translates into CASSHRDSYYEQYF. The chain links TRBV28 to TRBJ2-7; 7 bases are a match to TRBD1. V lost 6 bases and J lost 3; bases outside the gene matches: 8. Germline CDR1 is MDHEN and CDR2 is SYDVKM. The CDR3 loop spans 14 amino acids.